This T cell receptor beta chain was captured by sequencing in a study of blood T cell repertoires in COVID-19. Study summary: T cells, B-cell-depleted T cells, or PBMCs provided the cDNA or gDNA that served as material.

Germline CDR1 is SGHAT and CDR2 is FQNNGV. V shed 1 base, J shed 3 bases, and the junction held 1 base outside the gene matches. This CDR3 is 14 amino acids long. In the authors' methods: Reference gene primers were amplified, and this amplification served to estimate nucleated cell counts. Sequencing was performed with immunoSEQ multiplex PCR; in TCRdb, only in-frame clones are kept and a portion is missing. That table is the source of V, J and clone size, and D and trimming were worked out from the DNA. The sample includes about 60,000 clones, approximately 80% seen only once; the top ten take about 29%.

Sequencing was carried out using peripheral blood. The genes are TRBV11-2 and TRBJ2-7, with 9 bases lining up with TRBD1. The TCR sequence derives from a human donor in a cohort sampled during active COVID-19. The CDR3 nucleotides are TGTGCCAGCAGCTTAGGGGACAGGGTCTACGAGCAGTACTTC. It is translated as CASSLGDRVYEQYF.